The rows below give T cell receptor beta chains drawn from one sample of a study of OX40 agonist ivuxolimab in advanced cancers. Repertoires were generated with immunoSEQ multiplex PCR, while TCRdb's copy carries only in-frame clones and drops some. Among tens of thousands of clones listed, approximately 89% were seen once. The source was CD4+ or CD8+ T cells sorted from blood, collected in a trial of the OX40 agonist ivuxolimab. These receptors all come from an adult with an advanced solid tumor such as melanoma, head and neck, liver or kidney cancer. Each CDR3 is given with its conserved first and last residue. The order of the fields is J gene, V gene, clone size, D gene, CDR3 protein, CDR3 DNA. A D gene is named only where the DNA matches it firmly. Where a row states a size, it is once, few, many or the class of an expanded clone; other rows omit it.

j_call: TRBJ2-3; v_call: TRBV7-2; clone_size: -; d_call: -; cdr3_aa: CASSFYGDTQYF; cdr3_nt: TGTGCCAGCAGCTTTTATGGAGATACGCAGTATTTT
j_call: TRBJ2-3; v_call: TRBV5-1; clone_size: once; d_call: -; cdr3_aa: CASSLGQGPVDTQYF; cdr3_nt: TGCGCCAGCAGCTTAGGTCAGGGACCCGTTGATACGCAGTATTTT
j_call: TRBJ1-3; v_call: TRBV4-1; clone_size: -; d_call: TRBD1; cdr3_aa: CASGRQGNSGNTIYF; cdr3_nt: TGCGCCAGCGGCCGACAGGGAAACTCTGGAAACACCATATATTTT
j_call: TRBJ1-6; v_call: TRBV6-5; clone_size: -; d_call: -; cdr3_aa: CASSYSGRYNSPLHF; cdr3_nt: TGTGCCAGCAGTTACTCGGGCAGATATAATTCACCCCTCCACTTT
j_call: TRBJ2-3; v_call: TRBV19; clone_size: -; d_call: TRBD1; cdr3_aa: CASSQGQGSGTDTQYF; cdr3_nt: TGTGCCAGTAGTCAAGGACAGGGTTCGGGCACAGATACGCAGTATTTT
j_call: TRBJ2-2; v_call: TRBV5-1; clone_size: once; d_call: TRBD2; cdr3_aa: CASSPPGLANTGELFF; cdr3_nt: TGCGCCAGCAGCCCCCCGGGACTAGCGAACACCGGGGAGCTGTTTTTT
j_call: TRBJ1-3; v_call: TRBV6-1; clone_size: -; d_call: -; cdr3_aa: CASSEASGISGNTIYF; cdr3_nt: TGTGCCAGCAGTGAAGCTTCCGGGATCTCTGGAAACACCATATATTTT
j_call: TRBJ1-3; v_call: TRBV6-1; clone_size: -; d_call: -; cdr3_aa: CASSELPSSGNTIYF; cdr3_nt: TGTGCCAGCAGTGAACTTCCGAGCTCTGGAAACACCATATATTTT
j_call: TRBJ1-2; v_call: TRBV30; clone_size: -; d_call: -; cdr3_aa: CAWSARVVTYGYTF; cdr3_nt: TGTGCCTGGAGTGCACGTGTAGTAACCTATGGCTACACCTTC
j_call: TRBJ1-2; v_call: TRBV6-5; clone_size: -; d_call: -; cdr3_aa: CASSYSDRVTVYGYTF; cdr3_nt: TGTGCCAGCAGTTACTCAGATAGGGTAACCGTCTATGGCTACACCTTC
j_call: TRBJ2-3; v_call: TRBV6-1; clone_size: -; d_call: -; cdr3_aa: CASSLGGADTQYF; cdr3_nt: TGTGCCAGCAGCCTGGGGGGCGCAGATACGCAGTATTTT
j_call: TRBJ1-6; v_call: TRBV6-5; clone_size: -; d_call: TRBD1; cdr3_aa: CASSLRQGGNSPLHF; cdr3_nt: TGTGCCAGCAGCTTGAGGCAGGGGGGAAATTCACCCCTCCACTTT